This TCR beta chain stems from a study of identical twins. Study outcomes and limitations: Cross-sectional statistical analysis was relied on for the conclusions, without the same donors being followed. Low generation probability was overrepresented in out-of-frame alpha sequences shared by twins. Twins' excess sharing was less marked for out-of-frame beta sequences.

This CDR3 comprises 15 residues. CDR1 is SNHLY, CDR2 FYNNEI, per germline. V lost 6 bases and J lost 1, with 14 bases in between. To note about this clonotype: Its antigen is not identified.

Only healthy Caucasians were enrolled as donors. TCRdb processed the 5' RACE reads anew with MiXCR; each CDR3 protein has one entry. The data show 300,000 to 400,000 distinct CDR3 sequences, approximately 13% seen once. The same specimen was also included in a second study, on yellow fever vaccine responses in identical twins.

The sample was CD8+ T cells sorted from blood. This TCR derives from a woman aged 18-29 years in good health. The chain couples TRBV2 to TRBJ2-3, with D perhaps being TRBD1 or TRBD2 (5 bases each). For the CDR3, the DNA is TGTGCCAGCAGAGAGGCAGGGAGAGGCACAGATACGCAGTATTTT. Translation gives CASREAGRGTDTQYF. Filled out from reference TRBV2 and TRBJ2-3, the complete variable domain reads EPEVTQTPSHQVTQMGQEVILRCVPISNHLYFYWYRQILGQKVEFLVSFYNNEISEKSEIFDDQFSVERPDGSNFTLKIRSTKLEDSAMYFCASREAGRGTDTQYFGPGTRLTVL.